The clone carrying this T cell receptor (beta chain) was seen ten or more times. The entry originates in a study of tumor-infiltrating lymphocytes in primary liver carcinoma. Co-extraction yielded RNA and DNA from roughly 21-30 mg of unsorted bulk tissue. Starting material of 400 to 600 ng total RNA yielded TCR beta cDNA via a constant-region primer. Slightly modified ARM-PCR served as the procedure for the TCR beta libraries. These libraries came from three rounds of nested multiplex PCR. Running nine to ten cycles apiece, the first two PCR rounds relied on TRBV1-TRBV30 forward primers together with a C-beta reverse primer. One entry per CDR3 protein, called by TCRdb with MiXCR from the multiplex PCR reads. Of 90,000 to 150,000 distinct CDR3 sequences in the sample, around two thirds were seen once. Trimming took 4 bases from V and 6 from J; bases not matched to a gene: 5. There are 15 residues in the CDR3. Germline V CDR1 and CDR2: MDHEN, SYDVKM.

The chain couples TRBV28 to TRBJ1-5; 11 nucleotides align to TRBD1. This receptor was identified in a woman aged 55 to 70 with primary liver carcinoma and hepatitis B virus infection. The source material was tumor-adjacent normal liver tissue. The CDR3 loop is CASSSGTGGGQPQHF. For the CDR3, the DNA is TGTGCCAGCAGTTCCGGGACAGGGGGGGGTCAGCCCCAGCATTTT.